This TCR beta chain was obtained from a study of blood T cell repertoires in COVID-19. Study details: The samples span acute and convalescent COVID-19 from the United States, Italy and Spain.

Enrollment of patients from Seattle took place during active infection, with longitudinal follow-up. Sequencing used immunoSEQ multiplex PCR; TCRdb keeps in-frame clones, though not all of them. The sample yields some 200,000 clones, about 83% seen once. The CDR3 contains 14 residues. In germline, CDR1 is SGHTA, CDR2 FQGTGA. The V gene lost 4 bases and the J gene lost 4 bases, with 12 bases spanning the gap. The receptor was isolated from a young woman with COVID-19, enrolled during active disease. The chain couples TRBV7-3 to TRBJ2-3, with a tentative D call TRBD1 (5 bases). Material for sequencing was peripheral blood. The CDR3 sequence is CASSSGRGPDTQYF. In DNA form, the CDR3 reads TGTGCCAGCAGCTCCGGAAGGGGCCCAGATACGCAGTATTTT.